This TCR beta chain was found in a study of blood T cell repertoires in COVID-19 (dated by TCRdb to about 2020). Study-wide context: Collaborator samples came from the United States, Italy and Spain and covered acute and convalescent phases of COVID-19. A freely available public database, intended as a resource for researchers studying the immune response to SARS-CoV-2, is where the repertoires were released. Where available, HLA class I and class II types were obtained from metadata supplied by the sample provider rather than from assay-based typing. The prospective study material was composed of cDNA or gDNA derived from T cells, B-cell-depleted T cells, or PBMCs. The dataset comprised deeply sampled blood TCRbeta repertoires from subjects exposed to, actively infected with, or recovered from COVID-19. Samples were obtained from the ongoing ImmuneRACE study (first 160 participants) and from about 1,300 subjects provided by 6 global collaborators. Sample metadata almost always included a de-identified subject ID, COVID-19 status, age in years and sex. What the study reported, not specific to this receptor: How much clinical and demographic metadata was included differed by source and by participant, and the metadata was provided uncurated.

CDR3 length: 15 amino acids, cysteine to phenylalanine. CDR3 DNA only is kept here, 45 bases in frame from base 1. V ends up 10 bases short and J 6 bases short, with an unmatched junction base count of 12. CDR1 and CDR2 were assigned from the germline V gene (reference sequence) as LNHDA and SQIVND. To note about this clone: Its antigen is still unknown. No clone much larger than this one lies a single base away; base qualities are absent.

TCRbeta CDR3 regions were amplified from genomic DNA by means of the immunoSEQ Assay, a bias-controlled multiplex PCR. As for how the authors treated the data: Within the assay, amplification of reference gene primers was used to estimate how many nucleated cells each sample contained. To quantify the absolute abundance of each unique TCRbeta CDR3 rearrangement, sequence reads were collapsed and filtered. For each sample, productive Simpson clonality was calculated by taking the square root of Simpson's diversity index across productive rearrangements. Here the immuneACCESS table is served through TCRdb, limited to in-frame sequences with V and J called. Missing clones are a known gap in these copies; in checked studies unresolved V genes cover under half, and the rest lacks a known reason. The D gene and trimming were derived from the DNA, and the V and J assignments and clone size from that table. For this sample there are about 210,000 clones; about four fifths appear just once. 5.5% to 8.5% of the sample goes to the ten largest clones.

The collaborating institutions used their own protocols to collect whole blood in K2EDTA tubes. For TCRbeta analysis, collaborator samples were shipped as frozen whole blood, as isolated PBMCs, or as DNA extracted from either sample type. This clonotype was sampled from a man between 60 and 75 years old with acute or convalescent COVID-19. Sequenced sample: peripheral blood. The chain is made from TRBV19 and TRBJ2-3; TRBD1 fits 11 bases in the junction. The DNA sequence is TGTGCCACCTCAAGTGGGGACAGGGGGTGGGATACGCAGTATTTT. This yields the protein CATSSGDRGWDTQYF.